A single sample is the source of the 19 T cell receptor beta chains below, sequenced in a study of blood T cell repertoires in COVID-19. TCRdb's copy holds only in-frame clones and misses some; the assay was immunoSEQ multiplex PCR. The data hold under 130,000 clones, with less than 90% observed a single time. The sample comprised peripheral blood. Receptor source: a human donor in a cohort sampled during active COVID-19.

The gene calls are TRBV30 and TRBJ2-3, with 10 bases lining up with TRBD1. V lost 3 bases and J lost 5; bases outside the gene matches: 17. The CDR3 spans 18 residues. Germline CDR1 reads GTSNPN; CDR2 reads SVGIG (reference sequence). CDR3 sequence reads: CAWSPMRQGAFVLDTQYF. In DNA, the CDR3 is TGTGCCTGGAGCCCGATGCGACAGGGGGCGTTCGTGTTAGATACGCAGTATTTT.

This sequence joins TRBV5-6 and TRBJ1-3; 8 nucleotides agree with TRBD1. The CDR3 runs to 14 residues. The germline gives CDR1 SGHDT, CDR2 YYEEEE. The V segment lost 3 bases and the J segment 5 bases; nucleotides outside the gene matches: 4. CDR3 coding DNA: TGTGCCAGCAGCTGGACAGGGTTGCGAAACACCATATATTTT. Its translation: CASSWTGLRNTIYF.

This clone was detected only once. The chain uses TRBV5-4 and TRBJ2-5, with 7 positions matching TRBD1. This CDR3 contains 15 residues. The germline CDR1 and CDR2 sequences are SGHNT and YYREEE (reference sequence). With 5 bases clipped from V and 0 bases from J, the junction kept 7 bases outside the gene matches. This CDR3 reads CASSPTDRDQETQYF. The CDR3, as DNA: TGTGCCAGCAGTCCAACCGACAGGGACCAAGAGACCCAGTACTTC.

Here the CDR3 DNA reads TGCAGCGTGGGGGGATACGGGCGGGACTATGGCTACACCTTC. It translates to CSVGGYGRDYGYTF. The rearrangement links TRBV29-1 to TRBJ1-2; maybe TRBD1 (5 bases). Trimming pared 6 bases from V and 3 bases from J, leaving 17 bases between. The CDR3 totals 14 residues. Germline assignment: CDR1 SQVTM and CDR2 ANQGSEA.

This chain uses TRBV7-9 with TRBJ1-2; 9 bases line up with TRBD1. This CDR3 comprises 16 residues. The junction had 11 bases not matched to a gene; V was cut back by 4 bases and J by 5 bases. In germline, CDR1 is SEHNR, CDR2 FQNEAQ (reference sequence). This CDR3 is CASSSPGGTGQYGYTF. The CDR3 nucleotides are TGTGCCAGCAGCTCCCCGGGAGGGACAGGGCAATATGGCTACACCTTC.

This chain joins TRBV19 and TRBJ2-7, with TRBD1 identical over 8 bases. This CDR3 has 14 amino acids. Germline CDR1 and CDR2: LNHDA and SQIVND (reference sequence). Trimming took 4 bases from V and 0 from J; bases not matched to a gene: 2. The CDR3 spells CASSKQGASYEQYF. Written as DNA, the CDR3 is TGTGCCAGTAGTAAGCAGGGGGCCTCCTACGAGCAGTACTTC.

The V gene is TRBV14, the J gene TRBJ2-7; D is ambiguous. Germline V gene sequence: CDR1 SGHDN, CDR2 FVKESK. CDR3 length: 13 amino acids. V was shortened by 0 bases and J by 5 bases, with 8 bases between the two germline ends. The CDR3: CASSQDRSDEQYF. As DNA, the CDR3 is TGTGCCAGCAGCCAAGACCGTTCGGACGAGCAGTACTTC.

This chain joins TRBV4-2 and TRBJ2-2; 8 nucleotides line up with TRBD2. There are 16 residues in the CDR3. V dropped 4 bases and J dropped 4; count of bases not matched to a gene: 8. CDR1 and CDR2 from the germline V gene are LGHNA and YNFKEQ. CDR3 protein: CASSPERELFTGELFF. The CDR3, as DNA: TGTGCCAGCAGCCCCGAGCGGGAGCTGTTCACCGGGGAGCTGTTTTTT.

As concerns this clone: Other DNA sequences within the sample encode an identical CDR3. The chain uses TRBV29-1 and TRBJ2-7; TRBD1 is a possible D gene (8 bases). CDR3 length equals 15 residues. The V gene lost 4 bases and the J gene lost 2 bases, with 18 bases spanning the gap. In germline, CDR1 is SQVTM, CDR2 ANQGSEA. CDR3 loop: CSVGGRGTGAYEQYF. The DNA of the CDR3 is TGCAGCGTTGGGGGGAGGGGGACAGGAGCCTACGAGCAGTACTTC.

The chain has TRBV5-1 and TRBJ1-1; the D gene is possibly TRBD1 (5 bases). CDR1 is SGHRS, CDR2 YFSETQ, per germline. The CDR3 extends over 14 amino acids. V lost 2 bases and J lost 3, with 11 bases in between. DNA of the CDR3: TGCGCCAGCAGCTTCGCGGAAGGGGACACTGAAGCTTTCTTT. Its translation: CASSFAEGDTEAFF.

The chain employs TRBV5-4 and TRBJ1-2; D may be TRBD1 (6 bases). Trimming removed 0 bases at V and 8 bases at J, with 11 bases between. Per the germline V gene, CDR1 is SGHNT and CDR2 is YYREEE (reference sequence). CDR3 length equals 13 residues. DNA of the CDR3: TGTGCCAGCAGCTTGGACAGGGCAAGCGGCTACACCTTC. Its protein is CASSLDRASGYTF.

J is TRBJ1-5 and V is TRBV19; TRBD1 matches 8 bases. With 2 bases clipped from V and 3 bases from J, the junction kept 3 bases outside the gene matches. The CDR3 extends over 15 amino acids. Germline V gives CDR1 LNHDA, CDR2 SQIVND (reference sequence). CDR3 DNA: TGTGCCAGTAGTATACTCAGGGGGCCCAATCAGCCCCAGCATTTT. Amino acids: CASSILRGPNQPQHF.

V and J are TRBV28 and TRBJ2-3, with no clear D. V lost 5 bases and J 2 bases, leaving 8 bases between the germline ends. This CDR3 is built from 13 residues. From germline, CDR1 is MDHEN and CDR2 SYDVKM. The CDR3 spells CASSLPSTDTQYF. The CDR3 nucleotides are TGTGCCAGCAGTCTACCCTCCACAGATACGCAGTATTTT.

The CDR3 protein is CATLAGADYGYTF. CDR3 nucleotide sequence: TGTGCCACCCTGGCAGGGGCCGATTATGGCTACACCTTC. The chain has TRBV19 and TRBJ1-2, with a possible D match to TRBD1 (6 bases). CDR3 length: 13 residues. Germline-derived CDR1 and CDR2 are LNHDA and SQIVND (reference sequence). V lost 10 bases and J lost 5, with 17 bases in between.

This chain uses TRBV18 with TRBJ2-5; tentative D call: TRBD1 (5 bases). The V gene's germline CDR1 is KGHSH and CDR2 LQKENI. The CDR3 is 13 amino acids. V was pared by 5 bases and J by 0 bases, with 7 bases between. CDR3 loop: CASSSDNQETQYF. CDR3 sequence (DNA): TGTGCCAGCTCATCGGACAACCAAGAGACCCAGTACTTC.

This clone appeared once. V gene TRBV6-8 combines with J gene TRBJ1-5; D ambiguous. Germline-derived CDR1 and CDR2 are MNHGY and SAAAGT. This CDR3 contains 17 residues. V lost 5 bases to trimming and J lost 11 bases, with 28 bases between them. CDR3 in amino acids: CASSPYRVPEYSHAQHF. CDR3 nucleotides: TGTGCCAGCAGTCCTTACCGGGTGCCAGAGTATTCCCATGCCCAGCATTTT.

This clone showed up just a few times. CDR3 residues: CASSRLAGDNEQFF. The DNA of the CDR3 is TGTGCCAGCTCGCGACTAGCGGGGGACAATGAGCAGTTCTTC. The chain combines TRBV18 with TRBJ2-1; TRBD2 agrees at 12 bases. CDR1 and CDR2 (germline): KGHSH, LQKENI. CDR3 size: 14 residues. V lost 6 bases to trimming and J lost 5 bases; unmatched junction nucleotides: 2.

The gene calls are TRBV9 and TRBJ2-7; D unresolved. Trimming cost V 0 bases and J 2 bases, with 6 bases left between them. The CDR3 extends over 13 amino acids. From germline, CDR1 is SGDLS and CDR2 YYNGEE. The CDR3 reads CASSVVQTYEQYF. CDR3 nucleotide sequence: TGTGCCAGCAGCGTAGTACAAACCTACGAGCAGTACTTC. The entire variable domain, with the rest obtained from reference TRBV9 and TRBJ2-7, is as follows: DSGVTQTPKHLITATGQRVTLRCSPRSGDLSVYWYQQSLDQGLQFLIQYYNGEERAKGNILERFSAQQFPDLHSELNLSSLELGDSALYFCASSVVQTYEQYFGPGTRLTVT.

This clone showed up just once. The rearrangement uses TRBV2 and TRBJ1-2; D not certain. This CDR3 is built from 15 residues. V was pared by 2 bases and J by 4 bases, with 14 bases between. In germline, CDR1 is SNHLY, CDR2 FYNNEI. The CDR3 coding sequence is TGTGCCAGCAGTGAATACCCGGGTCTTGGCTATGGCTACACCTTC. This encodes CASSEYPGLGYGYTF.